The 8 T cell receptor beta chains below were found in one sample sequenced in a study of read filtering for tumor transcriptome and immune sequencing. The library was built from roughly 400 ng RNA with molecular barcoded adaptors for alpha/delta and beta/gamma chains. TCRdb re-analysed the reads in MiXCR, keeping a single row per CDR3 protein. The repertoire consists of roughly 56,000 distinct CDR3 sequences, with about 21% occurring once and the leading ten covering about 14%. Sequencing was done on a sample of a population of CD138-negative cells sorted from bone marrow. All receptors come from a donor aged 40 or older with multiple myeloma.

About this clonotype: This sequence may be a read error, since a much larger clone differs from it by one base. V and J are TRBV10-2 and TRBJ1-2; a possible D gene is TRBD1 (5 bases). Germline CDR1 reads WSHSY; CDR2 reads SAAADI. CDR3 size: 14 residues. CDR3 amino acids: CASSVAGTVYGYAF. In nucleotides, the CDR3 is TGCGCCAGCAGCGTAGCCGGGACCGTCTATGGCTACGCCTTC.

This clonotype has a count of ten or more. The genes are TRBV19 and TRBJ2-1; 10 bases are a match to TRBD2. The CDR3 loop spans 16 amino acids. V gave up 0 bases and J gave up 7 bases; unmatched junction bases: 6. Germline lookup yields CDR1 LNHDA and CDR2 SQIVND (reference sequence). CDR3 residues: CASSIESGRARNEQFF. The CDR3 nucleotides are TGTGCCAGTAGTATAGAGAGCGGGAGGGCCAGGAATGAGCAGTTCTTC.

In this sample, this clonotype turned up a few times. CDR3 DNA: TGTGCCATCAGCAAACAGGGGGACGAGCAGTACTTC. Translating gives CAISKQGDEQYF. The chain combines TRBV12-3 or TRBV12-4 with TRBJ2-7; 8 bases line up with TRBD1. The CDR3 covers 12 residues. Trimming removed 10 bases from V and 5 bases from J; junction bases left unmatched: 7.

The table lists this clonotype with many counts. This chain connects TRBV28 to TRBJ1-5; weak D call: TRBD1 (6 bases). The CDR3 has 16 residues. From germline, CDR1 is MDHEN and CDR2 SYDVKM. Trimming took 2 bases from V and 5 from J, leaving 16 bases between them. The CDR3 DNA reads TGTGCCAGCAGTTTACAAGTCAACAGGGAGTATCAGCCCCAGCATTTT. Protein sequence: CASSLQVNREYQPQHF.

V is TRBV6-5 and J is TRBJ2-1; the D gene is possibly TRBD2 (5 bases). The V end was cut by 0 bases, the J end by 14 bases, with 14 bases between. The germline gives CDR1 MNHEY, CDR2 SVGAGI. The CDR3 has 13 residues. This CDR3 reads CASSYSNTAEEFF. CDR3 bases: TGTGCCAGCAGTTACTCGAATACAGCGGAAGAGTTCTTC.

The CDR3 DNA follows: TGTGCCAGCAGCTTGGGCGCAGATACGCAGTATTTT. It is translated as CASSLGADTQYF. The V gene is TRBV5-4, the J gene TRBJ2-3; D gene unclear. V lost 0 bases to trimming and J lost 4 bases, with 3 bases between them. Germline values: CDR1 SGHNT, CDR2 YYREEE (reference sequence). This CDR3 contains 12 residues.

There are many counts of this clonotype. The CDR3 nucleotides are TGTGCCAGTAGTATACAGGGAGGCCCAGATACGCAGTATTTT. It translates to CASSIQGGPDTQYF. V usage is TRBV19 and J usage is TRBJ2-3, with D tentatively TRBD2 (6 bases). Trimming removed 2 bases from V and 4 bases from J, with 10 bases in between. The V gene's germline CDR1 is LNHDA and CDR2 SQIVND (reference sequence). The CDR3 runs to 14 residues. Full variable domain (remainder filled in from reference TRBV19 and TRBJ2-3): DGGITQSPKYLFRKEGQNVTLSCEQNLNHDAMYWYRQDPGQGLRLIYYSQIVNDFQKGDIAEGYSVSREKKESFPLTVTSAQKNPTAFYLCASSIQGGPDTQYFGPGTRLTVL.

In this sample, this clonotype turned up many times. This chain links TRBV12-3 or TRBV12-4 with TRBJ2-7; 11 bases are shared with TRBD2. Trimming at V came to 6 bases and at J to 5 bases, leaving 9 bases not matched to a gene. This CDR3 has 15 amino acids. The CDR3 is CASSNSGRADHEQYF. DNA for the CDR3: TGTGCCAGCAGCAATAGCGGGAGGGCCGATCACGAGCAGTACTTC.